The 7 T cell receptor beta chains below all came from one sample that was sequenced in a study of blood T cell repertoires in COVID-19. Some clones are missing from TCRdb's copy, which holds only in-frame ones; the method was immunoSEQ multiplex PCR. The table records around 160,000 clones, 93% of them present only once. Specimen: peripheral blood. The receptors were sampled from a woman between 55 and 75 years old with COVID-19, enrolled during active disease.

The chain joins TRBV19 to TRBJ1-1; D perhaps matches TRBD1 (6 bases). The germline CDR1 and CDR2 sequences are LNHDA and SQIVND (reference sequence). This CDR3 spans 14 amino acids. The V end lost 5 bases, the J end lost 0 bases, and 10 bases lay between the germline ends. CDR3 sequence (DNA): TGTGCCAGTAGTTCCCCAGGGGTGAACACTGAAGCTTTCTTT. This encodes CASSSPGVNTEAFF.

The V and J genes are TRBV18 and TRBJ1-1; D not resolved. Trimming stripped 1 base from V and 2 bases from J, with 8 bases between. There are 14 residues in the CDR3. CDR1 is KGHSH and CDR2 is LQKENI in the germline V gene. The CDR3 is CASSPQEGNTEAFF. Here the CDR3 DNA reads TGTGCCAGCTCACCACAGGAGGGAAACACTGAAGCTTTCTTT.

The chain recombines TRBV5-6 with TRBJ1-6, with 8 bases aligning to TRBD1. With V trimmed by 3 bases and J by 4 bases, 6 bases remained unmatched. The CDR3 sequence is 16 residues long. CDR1 is SGHDT, CDR2 YYEEEE, per germline. For the CDR3, the DNA is TGTGCCAGCAGCTCGGACAGGGAGGGGTATAATTCACCCCTCCACTTT. Residues: CASSSDREGYNSPLHF.

J is TRBJ2-3 and V is TRBV7-2; the D gene is possibly TRBD2 (6 bases). Trimming took 4 bases from V and 0 from J, leaving 14 bases between them. This CDR3 is 16 amino acids long. Germline V CDR1 and CDR2: SGHTA, FQGNSA. In nucleotides, the CDR3 is TGTGCCAGCAGCTCGGGGGTTTTGATGAGCACAGATACGCAGTATTTT. The encoded protein is CASSSGVLMSTDTQYF.

This chain joins TRBV2 and TRBJ2-1; 8 positions match TRBD1. The V gene end was trimmed by 3 bases and the J gene end by 0 bases; junction bases not matched to a gene: 1. The CDR3 covers 15 residues. Per germline, CDR1 SNHLY and CDR2 FYNNEI. CDR3 residues: CASSEQGASYNEQFF. CDR3 sequence (DNA): TGTGCCAGCAGTGAGCAGGGGGCCTCCTACAATGAGCAGTTCTTC.

The chain combines TRBV13 with TRBJ1-1, with D possibly matching TRBD1 (5 bases). The CDR3 runs to 14 residues. V shed 1 base and J shed 4 bases, with 10 bases lying between them. Germline V CDR1 and CDR2: PRHDT, FYEKMQ (reference sequence). The CDR3 region has the DNA TGTGCCAGCAGCTTAGCCGGGGGATCCACTGAAGCTTTCTTT. As protein: CASSLAGGSTEAFF.

The chain recombines TRBV28 with TRBJ1-5; D might be TRBD1 (6 bases). Germline-derived CDR1 and CDR2 are MDHEN and SYDVKM. The ends were cut back, 5 bases at V and 2 bases at J, with 16 bases in the middle. CDR3 length: 16 residues. In nucleotides, the CDR3 is TGTGCCAGCAGTACAGGGTCCACTGTGGGCAATCAGCCCCAGCATTTT. Translation: CASSTGSTVGNQPQHF.